The 14 T cell receptor beta chains presented below share a single source sample, sequenced in a study of blood T cell repertoires in COVID-19 (dated by TCRdb to the early 2020s). The method behind the library was the immunoSEQ multiplex PCR assay. Not all clones reach the TCRdb copy of this immuneACCESS table, which keeps in-frame sequences only. Checked studies attribute under half of the gap to unresolved V genes and leave the rest unexplained. Here the sample has around 200,000 clones; about 89% occur a single time. Together, the top ten hold about 3.5% of the sample. Sequencing used peripheral blood. These receptor sequences come from a man between 65 and 80 years old with acute or convalescent COVID-19.

This chain joins TRBV4-1 and TRBJ2-3; 11 bases align to TRBD2. The CDR3 covers 16 residues. The germline gives CDR1 MGHRA, CDR2 YSYEKL. V gave up 4 bases and J gave up 2 bases; unmatched junction bases: 5. The CDR3 sequence: CASSPRLAGHTDTQYF. The CDR3 bases are TGCGCCAGCAGCCCAAGACTAGCGGGGCACACAGATACGCAGTATTTT.

The CDR3 is CSVYRDTDTQYF. CDR3 nucleotide sequence: TGCAGCGTCTACCGGGACACAGATACGCAGTATTTT. V is TRBV29-1 and J is TRBJ2-3; a weak D match, TRBD2 (5 bases). The CDR3 has 12 amino acids. V was shortened by 6 bases and J by 2 bases, with 9 bases between the two germline ends. CDR1 is SQVTM and CDR2 is ANQGSEA in the germline V gene.

This clone was recorded a few times. This chain joins TRBV4-3 and TRBJ1-6, with TRBD1 matching over 7 bases. V dropped 0 bases and J dropped 9; count of bases not matched to a gene: 14. This CDR3 spans 18 amino acids. The germline V gene encodes CDR1 LGHNA and CDR2 YSLEER. CDR3 sequence: CASSQERQGPSNGSPLHF. CDR3 DNA sequence: TGCGCCAGCAGCCAAGAACGACAGGGCCCATCTAACGGTTCACCCCTCCACTTT.

This chain links TRBV4-2 with TRBJ1-2; D ambiguous. The V and J ends lost 0 bases and 4 bases respectively, with 12 bases between them. This CDR3 is 15 amino acids long. CDR1 LGHNA and CDR2 YNFKEQ come from the germline V gene. The CDR3 region has the DNA TGTGCCAGCAGCCAAGATATCGGGGAACCCTATGGCTACACCTTC. As protein: CASSQDIGEPYGYTF.

The chain joins TRBV10-3 to TRBJ1-2, with a possible D match to TRBD1 (5 bases). This CDR3 has 12 amino acids. V gave up 5 bases and J gave up 7 bases, with 11 bases separating them. Germline CDR1 and CDR2: ENHRY and SYGVKD. The CDR3 reads CAISQGGRGYTF. The CDR3 DNA follows: TGTGCCATCAGTCAGGGCGGCCGTGGCTACACCTTC.

The CDR3 DNA reads TGTGCCAGCAGCGTAGCTACAGGGGGGCAAGAGACCCAGTACTTC. Translated, it gives CASSVATGGQETQYF. This chain connects TRBV9 to TRBJ2-5; TRBD1 aligns across 8 bases. Trimming removed 0 bases from V and 2 bases from J; junction bases left unmatched: 3. CDR1 and CDR2 from the germline V gene are SGDLS and YYNGEE. The CDR3 consists of 15 residues.

This sequence joins TRBV27 and TRBJ2-7; 7 bases line up with TRBD1. The CDR3 is 14 amino acids. Germline CDR1 reads MNHEY; CDR2 reads SMNVEV (reference sequence). J lost 5 bases, V lost 4 bases, and 8 bases had no gene match. The CDR3 coding sequence is TGTGCCAGCAGTTCACTCGACAGGGAACACGAGCAGTACTTC. Protein: CASSSLDREHEQYF.

The chain couples TRBV30 to TRBJ1-3; a weak D match, TRBD1 (5 bases). The CDR3 is 16 amino acids. From germline, CDR1 is GTSNPN and CDR2 SVGIG (reference sequence). Trimming removed 0 bases at V and 0 bases at J, with 12 bases between. The CDR3 spells CAWSVRSTGSGNTIYF. DNA of the CDR3: TGTGCCTGGAGTGTACGATCTACAGGCTCTGGAAACACCATATATTTT.

The chain uses TRBV6-5 and TRBJ1-2; tentatively, D is TRBD1 (5 bases). This CDR3 region has 14 residues. Germline V gene lookup returns CDR1 MNHEY and CDR2 SVGAGI. Trimming stripped 6 bases from V and 5 bases from J, with 16 bases between. This CDR3 reads CASSRGTDYYGYTF. The CDR3 DNA reads TGTGCCAGCAGCCGCGGGACGGACTATTATGGCTACACCTTC.

The J gene is TRBJ2-7, the V gene TRBV3-1 (or the pseudogene TRBV3-2); D may be TRBD1 (5 bases). Germline CDR1 and CDR2: LGHDT and YNNKEL (reference sequence). The CDR3 length is 14 residues. V dropped 1 base and J dropped 5 bases, with 12 bases sitting between them. The CDR3 bases are TGTGCCAGCAGCCAAGTTGGTAGGGGCCACGAGCAGTACTTC. This gives the protein CASSQVGRGHEQYF.

The rearrangement joins TRBV18 to TRBJ2-5; D is ambiguous. Germline values: CDR1 KGHSH, CDR2 LQKENI. Trimming cost V 6 bases and J 4 bases, with 12 bases left between them. CDR3 size: 13 residues. CDR3: CASSPGGRETQYF. Written as DNA, the CDR3 is TGTGCCAGCTCGCCGGGTGGCCGAGAGACCCAGTACTTC.

V usage is TRBV24-1 and J usage is TRBJ1-5; D remains ambiguous. Per the germline V gene, CDR1 is KGHDR and CDR2 is SFDVKD. The length of the CDR3 is 13 residues. The V end lost 2 bases, the J end lost 10 bases, and 11 bases lay between the germline ends. CDR3 loop: CATSDSGARPQHF. DNA of the CDR3: TGTGCCACCAGTGATTCCGGTGCGCGACCCCAGCATTTT.

This chain uses TRBV5-4 with TRBJ2-1; D possibly corresponds to TRBD2 (6 bases). The length of the CDR3 is 16 residues. CDR1 is SGHNT and CDR2 is YYREEE in the germline V gene (reference sequence). The V end was cut by 6 bases, the J end by 5 bases, with 21 bases between. Written as DNA, the CDR3 is TGTGCCAGCACCTTTGGGGCCGGGACTGCTGACAATGAGCAGTTCTTC. Translation gives CASTFGAGTADNEQFF.

V gene TRBV6-6 combines with J gene TRBJ1-3; D unclear. V was pared by 6 bases and J by 4 bases, with 7 bases between. Per the germline V gene, CDR1 is MNHNY and CDR2 is SVGAGI (reference sequence). The CDR3 is 12 amino acids. DNA of the CDR3: TGTGCCAGCAGGGAACAGGGAAACACCATATATTTT. It codes for CASREQGNTIYF.